The 29 T cell receptor beta chains below come from one sample, sequenced in a study of T-cell memory formation after mild COVID-19. Using its own MiXCR run on the 5' RACE reads, TCRdb lists one record per CDR3 protein. The sample has roughly 130,000 distinct CDR3 sequences; roughly 15% are singletons. What was sequenced was PBMCs or a T cell subset sorted from them (not recorded which). These receptors originate from an adult woman who had mild COVID-19 (a few samples of this study predate the infection). Cell type and time point are not known.

This chain uses TRBV28 with TRBJ1-2; the D is unclear. Trimming left V 3 bases short and J 8 bases short, with 19 bases between. The V gene's germline CDR1 is MDHEN and CDR2 SYDVKM. CDR3 length: 15 residues. The CDR3 coding sequence is TGTGCCAGCAGTTTGATCCCCGGTCCGAGTGGCGGCTACACCTTC. It specifies CASSLIPGPSGGYTF.

V is TRBV6-2 or TRBV6-3 and J is TRBJ1-2; possibly TRBD1 for D (6 bases). The CDR3 has 15 residues. V lost 7 bases and J 5 bases, leaving 20 bases between the germline ends. CDR1 and CDR2 from the germline V gene are MNHEY and SVGEGT. In nucleotides, the CDR3 is TGTGCCAGCACCCAAACAGGGTGGATCGATTATGGCTACACCTTC. It yields the protein CASTQTGWIDYGYTF.

The rearrangement joins TRBV29-1 to TRBJ1-5; a weak D match, TRBD1 (5 bases). Trimming left V 4 bases short and J 10 bases short, with 17 bases between. The CDR3 is made up of 13 amino acids. Germline CDR1 and CDR2: SQVTM and ANQGSEA. The CDR3 protein is CSVGMGVQHPQHF. In DNA form, the CDR3 reads TGCAGCGTTGGAATGGGGGTCCAGCATCCCCAGCATTTT.

The chain uses TRBV24-1 and TRBJ1-1, with 11 bases identical to TRBD1. This CDR3 region has 15 residues. Germline CDR1 KGHDR, CDR2 SFDVKD. Losses at the gene ends were 6 bases for V and 2 bases for J; bases not matched to a gene: 4. The CDR3 DNA sequence: TGTGCCACCAGTCGGACAGGGGGCGGAAACACTGAAGCTTTCTTT. As protein: CATSRTGGGNTEAFF.

In this sample, this clonotype turned up a few times. The V and J genes are TRBV7-2 and TRBJ2-5; 8 bases fit TRBD2. In germline, CDR1 is SGHTA, CDR2 FQGNSA. V was clipped by 1 base and J by 5 bases; unmatched bases: 6. This CDR3 region has 15 residues. The CDR3 DNA sequence: TGTGCCAGCAGCTTAGACCGGGGGGGGTTGGAGACCCAGTACTTC. This encodes CASSLDRGGLETQYF.

This chain joins TRBV18 and TRBJ2-1, with a possible D match to TRBD2 (5 bases). Looked up from germline, CDR1 is KGHSH and CDR2 is LQKENI. CDR3 size: 14 residues. The V gene lost 3 bases and the J gene lost 2 bases, with 8 bases spanning the gap. The CDR3, as DNA: TGTGCCAGCTCACCTTCCGGGGCCTACAATGAGCAGTTCTTC. The encoded protein is CASSPSGAYNEQFF. The variable domain in full, completed from reference TRBV18 and TRBJ2-1, reads NAGVMQNPRHLVRRRGQEARLRCSPMKGHSHVYWYRQLPEEGLKFMVYLQKENIIDESGMPKERFSAEFPKEGPSILRIQQVVRGDSAAYFCASSPSGAYNEQFFGPGTRLTVL.

This clonotype was counted between two and nine times. The chain employs TRBV4-2 and TRBJ2-1, with D perhaps being TRBD1 or TRBD2 (7 bases each). CDR1 and CDR2 from the germline V gene are LGHNA and YNFKEQ. The V end was cut by 0 bases, the J end by 3 bases, with 15 bases between. This CDR3 is 17 amino acids long. CDR3 region: CASSQDGEGARYNEQFF. CDR3 DNA sequence: TGTGCCAGCAGCCAAGATGGGGAGGGGGCCCGCTACAATGAGCAGTTCTTC.

The chain joins TRBV3-1 to TRBJ2-7; D is uncertain. This CDR3 has 16 residues. Between the trimmed V and J ends, which lost 1 base and 6 bases, there was a span of 19 bases. Germline CDR1 is LGHDT and CDR2 is YNNKEL (reference sequence). CDR3 protein: CASSQASTPSISEQYF. CDR3 nucleotides: TGTGCCAGCAGCCAAGCGAGTACGCCATCGATCAGCGAGCAGTACTTC.

This chain connects TRBV11-2 to TRBJ2-2; 7 bases fit TRBD1. Germline assignment: CDR1 SGHAT and CDR2 FQNNGV. This CDR3 spans 17 amino acids. The junction had 5 bases not matched to a gene; V was cut back by 1 base and J by 0 bases. The CDR3 region has the DNA TGTGCCAGCAGCTTAGGCCGACAGGGTTCGAACACCGGGGAGCTGTTTTTT. Translation: CASSLGRQGSNTGELFF.

The chain employs TRBV6-5 and TRBJ2-5, with a tentative D call TRBD2 (6 bases). This CDR3 has 14 amino acids. V lost 6 bases and J 4 bases, leaving 15 bases between the germline ends. CDR1 MNHEY and CDR2 SVGAGI come from the germline V gene. CDR3 nucleotide sequence: TGTGCCAGCAGCCCCAACGTCGGGGGAGAGACCCAGTACTTC. Its protein product is CASSPNVGGETQYF.

The chain combines TRBV5-1 with TRBJ1-2; 7 nucleotides match TRBD1. Trimming took 8 bases from V and 3 from J; bases not matched to a gene: 7. Germline V gene sequence: CDR1 SGHRS, CDR2 YFSETQ. The length of the CDR3 is 13 residues. The CDR3 coding sequence is TGCGCCAGTATGAGGGACAGTCACTATGGCTACACCTTC. This encodes CASMRDSHYGYTF.

The chain links TRBV29-1 to TRBJ1-2; 7 nucleotides match TRBD1. After removal of 2 bases from V and 0 bases from J, the junction contained 6 bases not matched to a gene. Germline assignment: CDR1 SQVTM and CDR2 ANQGSEA. The CDR3 totals 15 residues. The CDR3 loop is CSVEPWDSPNYGYTF. For the CDR3, the DNA is TGCAGCGTTGAACCCTGGGACAGCCCTAACTATGGCTACACCTTC.

The chain is built from TRBV6-6 and TRBJ2-7; TRBD2 might be the D (7 bases). Trimming left V 6 bases short and J 7 bases short, with 16 bases between. Germline CDR1 and CDR2: MNHNY and SVGAGI (reference sequence). This CDR3 has 13 residues. CDR3 amino acids: CASRGGAIWEQYF. CDR3 bases: TGTGCCAGCAGAGGGGGGGCAATTTGGGAGCAGTACTTC.

This clonotype has more than one count but fewer than ten. The gene calls are TRBV24-1 and TRBJ1-1, with D unresolved. Looked up from germline, CDR1 is KGHDR and CDR2 is SFDVKD. With 4 bases removed from V and 11 bases from J, the gap between germline ends came to 16 bases. This CDR3 is 13 amino acids long. CDR3 DNA sequence: TGTGCCACCAGTGACTCCGGGAACCTCGGGGCTTTCTTT. It encodes CATSDSGNLGAFF.

This clonotype came up a few times. V and J are TRBV20-1 and TRBJ1-1; a weak D match, TRBD1 (5 bases). Trimming took off 4 bases at V and 4 bases at J, with 10 bases between the two ends. The germline gives CDR1 DFQATT, CDR2 SNEGSKA (reference sequence). This CDR3 contains 12 residues. CDR3 nucleotides: TGCAGTGCTAAAGGCAGGGCCACTGAAGCTTTCTTT. It encodes CSAKGRATEAFF.

The chain combines TRBV18 with TRBJ2-5; D is perhaps TRBD2 (5 bases). V was cut by 4 bases and J by 6 bases, with 9 bases left in between. The CDR3 has 12 residues. The germline V gene has CDR1 KGHSH and CDR2 LQKENI. The CDR3 loop is CASSLGEKTQYF. The CDR3 DNA is TGTGCCAGCTCACTCGGGGAGAAGACCCAGTACTTC.

V gene TRBV18 combines with J gene TRBJ2-1; unclear D gene. V was clipped by 4 bases and J by 10 bases, with 11 bases between them. The germline V gene encodes CDR1 KGHSH and CDR2 LQKENI. This CDR3 comprises 12 residues. CDR3 residues: CASSLDLPEQFF. DNA for the CDR3: TGTGCCAGCTCACTTGACCTTCCCGAGCAGTTCTTC.

This chain connects TRBV5-4 to TRBJ2-1; D gene ambiguous. The length of the CDR3 is 15 residues. Trimming stripped 1 base from V and 5 bases from J, with 13 bases between. CDR1 SGHNT and CDR2 YYREEE come from the germline V gene (reference sequence). DNA for the CDR3: TGTGCCAGCAGCTTGAAGACCTCTCCCCACAATGAGCAGTTCTTC. It translates to CASSLKTSPHNEQFF.

The CDR3 region has the DNA TGCGCCAGCAGAAGGGGGGACGAGCAGTACTTC. Protein product: CASRRGDEQYF. V is TRBV5-1 and J is TRBJ2-7; D possibly uses TRBD1 or TRBD2 (6 bases each). Trimming shortened V by 5 bases and J by 5 bases, and 8 bases separated the two germline ends. The CDR3 runs to 11 residues. Germline V gene sequence: CDR1 SGHRS, CDR2 YFSETQ.

The rearrangement links TRBV2 to TRBJ2-3; D gene unclear. The V end lost 11 bases, the J end lost 4 bases, and 16 bases lay between the germline ends. Germline V lookup: CDR1 SNHLY, CDR2 FYNNEI. The CDR3 extends over 13 amino acids. In DNA form, the CDR3 reads TGTGCCTCTACCCTCGAGGCCCCAGATACGCAGTATTTT. Translated, it gives CASTLEAPDTQYF.

The V and J genes are TRBV15 and TRBJ2-1; D unclear. The CDR3 is made up of 19 amino acids. CDR1 LNHNV and CDR2 YYDKDF come from the germline V gene (reference sequence). V lost 0 bases and J lost 4, with 22 bases in between. DNA for the CDR3: TGTGCCACCAGCAGAGATTGGACCCCCTTGTTAGGCGAATACAATGAGCAGTTCTTC. Its protein product is CATSRDWTPLLGEYNEQFF.

The rearrangement uses TRBV20-1 and TRBJ2-7; TRBD2 agrees at 7 bases. Germline CDR1 is DFQATT and CDR2 is SNEGSKA (reference sequence). There are 17 residues in the CDR3. The trim removed 3 bases at V and 2 bases at J, leaving 16 bases unmatched. The CDR3 sequence is CSASPKFLSGHPYEQYF. The CDR3 coding sequence is TGCAGTGCTAGTCCCAAATTCCTTAGCGGGCATCCCTACGAGCAGTACTTC.

The J gene is TRBJ2-5, the V gene TRBV21-1; the DNA was not used to check the table's D call, TRBD1. TRBV21-1 is tagged as a pseudogene. This CDR3 region has 14 residues. CDR3 amino acids: CASSTRDREETQYF. The CDR3 coding sequence is TGTGCCAGCAGCACACGAGACAGGGAAGAGACCCAGTACTTC.

This clonotype was seen a few times. CDR3 coding DNA: TGTGCCAGCACCCAGAGGGGCGAAAGTACTGAAGCTTTCTTT. This codes for CASTQRGESTEAFF. V gene TRBV12-3 or TRBV12-4 combines with J gene TRBJ1-1; perhaps TRBD1 as D (5 bases). The CDR3 is 14 residues long. Trimming took off 7 bases at V and 5 bases at J, with 17 bases between the two ends.

Only a few counts were recorded for this clonotype. V and J are TRBV7-3 and TRBJ1-2; tentatively, D is TRBD1 (5 bases). Trimming shortened V by 2 bases and J by 0 bases, and 13 bases separated the two germline ends. From germline, CDR1 is SGHTA and CDR2 FQGTGA. The length of the CDR3 is 16 residues. The CDR3 sequence: CASSLHRTNTNYGYTF. In DNA, the CDR3 is TGTGCCAGCAGCTTACATCGGACAAACACTAACTATGGCTACACCTTC.

The chain couples TRBV5-1 to TRBJ2-1; TRBD2 aligns across 9 bases. Germline CDR1 and CDR2: SGHRS and YFSETQ. This CDR3 is 18 amino acids long. The ends lost 0 bases at V and 7 bases at J; junction bases unmatched: 14. CDR3 nucleotide sequence: TGCGCCAGCAGCTTGGCCAGGGGTGCGGGGGGGCCTTTGAATGAGCAGTTCTTC. This encodes CASSLARGAGGPLNEQFF.

The chain recombines TRBV4-2 with TRBJ2-5, with 8 bases matching TRBD1. The V gene's germline CDR1 is LGHNA and CDR2 YNFKEQ. V gave up 1 base and J gave up 3 bases; unmatched junction bases: 10. The CDR3 extends over 17 amino acids. The CDR3 DNA is TGTGCCAGCAGCCAAGCATCCCAGGGGGCGGGAAAAGAGACCCAGTACTTC. Amino acids: CASSQASQGAGKETQYF.

This clonotype was counted a few times. The CDR3 nucleotides read TGCAGTGCTAGATCGGGGTTAGCGGGAGTTGGGGAGACCCAGTACTTC. Its translation: CSARSGLAGVGETQYF. This chain links TRBV20-1 with TRBJ2-5; TRBD2 aligns across 9 bases. CDR3 length: 16 residues. In germline, CDR1 is DFQATT, CDR2 SNEGSKA (reference sequence). V trimming: 2 bases; J trimming: 5 bases; junction bases outside the gene matches: 12.

The gene calls are TRBV10-3 and TRBJ1-3, with D maybe TRBD1 (5 bases). The ends were cut back, 0 bases at V and 2 bases at J, with 5 bases in the middle. CDR3 length: 14 amino acids. Germline loops: CDR1 ENHRY, CDR2 SYGVKD. CDR3 sequence (DNA): TGTGCCATCAGTGAGTCGGGGGCTGGAAACACCATATATTTT. As protein: CAISESGAGNTIYF.